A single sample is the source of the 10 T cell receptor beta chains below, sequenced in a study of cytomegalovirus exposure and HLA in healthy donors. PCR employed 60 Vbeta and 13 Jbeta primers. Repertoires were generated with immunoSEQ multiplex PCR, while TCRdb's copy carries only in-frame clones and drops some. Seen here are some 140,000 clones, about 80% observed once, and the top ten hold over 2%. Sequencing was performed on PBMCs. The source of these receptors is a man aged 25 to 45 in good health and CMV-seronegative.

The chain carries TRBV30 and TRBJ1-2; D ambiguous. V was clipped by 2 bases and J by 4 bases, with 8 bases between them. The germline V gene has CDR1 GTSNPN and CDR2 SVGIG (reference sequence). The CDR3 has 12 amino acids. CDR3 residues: CAWSMSVYGYTF. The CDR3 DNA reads TGTGCCTGGAGTATGTCGGTCTATGGCTACACCTTC.

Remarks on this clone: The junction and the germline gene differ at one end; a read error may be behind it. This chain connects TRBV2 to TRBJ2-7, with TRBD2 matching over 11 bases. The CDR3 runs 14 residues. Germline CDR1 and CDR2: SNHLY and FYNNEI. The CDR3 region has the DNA TGTGCCAGCAGGCGACTAGCGGGGTCCTCCGAGCAGTACTTC. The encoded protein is CASRRLAGSSEQYF.

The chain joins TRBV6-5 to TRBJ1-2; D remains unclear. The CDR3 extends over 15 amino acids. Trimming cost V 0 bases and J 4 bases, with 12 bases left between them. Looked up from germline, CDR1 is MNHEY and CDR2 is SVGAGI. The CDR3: CASSYSNLRSYGYTF. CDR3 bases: TGTGCCAGCAGTTACTCGAACCTGAGGAGCTATGGCTACACCTTC.

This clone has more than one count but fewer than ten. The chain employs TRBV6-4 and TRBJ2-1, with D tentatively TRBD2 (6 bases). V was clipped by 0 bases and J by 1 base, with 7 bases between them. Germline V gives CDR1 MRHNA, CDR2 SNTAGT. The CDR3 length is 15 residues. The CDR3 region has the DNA TGTGCCAGCAGTGACTCGGCGGGGTCCTACAATGAGCAGTTCTTC. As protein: CASSDSAGSYNEQFF.

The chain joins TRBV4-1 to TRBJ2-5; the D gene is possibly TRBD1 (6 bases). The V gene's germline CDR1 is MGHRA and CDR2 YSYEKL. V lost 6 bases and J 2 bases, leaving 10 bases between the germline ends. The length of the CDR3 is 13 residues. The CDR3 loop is CASRGTQQETQYF. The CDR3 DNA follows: TGCGCCAGCAGGGGGACACAGCAAGAGACCCAGTACTTC.

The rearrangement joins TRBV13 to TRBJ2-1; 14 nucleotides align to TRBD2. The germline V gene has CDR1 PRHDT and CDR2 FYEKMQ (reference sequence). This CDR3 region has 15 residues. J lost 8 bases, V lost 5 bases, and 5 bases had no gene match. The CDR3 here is CASSPPGLAGDEQFF. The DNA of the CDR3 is TGTGCCAGCAGCCCCCCGGGACTAGCGGGAGATGAGCAGTTCTTC.

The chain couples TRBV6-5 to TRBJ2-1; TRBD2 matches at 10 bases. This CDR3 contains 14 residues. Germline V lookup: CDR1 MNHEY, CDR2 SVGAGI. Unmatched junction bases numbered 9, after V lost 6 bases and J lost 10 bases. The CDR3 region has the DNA TGTGCCAGCAGGCCTAGCGGGGGAGGACGGGAGCAGTTCTTC. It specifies CASRPSGGGREQFF.

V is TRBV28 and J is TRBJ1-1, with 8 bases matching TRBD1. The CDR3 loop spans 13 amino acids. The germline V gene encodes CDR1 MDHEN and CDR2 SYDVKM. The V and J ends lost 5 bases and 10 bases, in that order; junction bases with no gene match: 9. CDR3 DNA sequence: TGTGCCAGCAGTGGGCCTTGGGGACAGGCAGCTTTCTTT. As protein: CASSGPWGQAAFF.

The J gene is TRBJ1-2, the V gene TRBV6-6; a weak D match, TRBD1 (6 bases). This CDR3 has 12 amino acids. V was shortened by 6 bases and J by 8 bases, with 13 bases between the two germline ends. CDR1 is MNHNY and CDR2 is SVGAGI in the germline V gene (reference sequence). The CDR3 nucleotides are TGTGCCAGCAGATTAACAGGGTACGGCTACACCTTC. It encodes CASRLTGYGYTF.

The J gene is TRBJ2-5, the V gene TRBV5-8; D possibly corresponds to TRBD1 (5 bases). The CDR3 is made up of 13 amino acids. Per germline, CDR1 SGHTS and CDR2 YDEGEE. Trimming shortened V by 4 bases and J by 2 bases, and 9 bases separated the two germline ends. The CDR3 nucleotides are TGTGCCAGCAGCCGCGACAGACAAGAGACCCAGTACTTC. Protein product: CASSRDRQETQYF.